The next 17 T cell receptor beta chains were all read from a single sample in a study of shared clonotypes between healthy human individuals. Sequencing was performed with immunoSEQ multiplex PCR; in TCRdb, only in-frame clones are kept and a portion is missing. The sample holds about 1.1 million clones, 75% to 80% seen once. The sample comprised memory CD4+ T cells from PBMCs. Subset denoted: CD45RA-negative fraction. These receptor sequences come from a man between 18 and 29 years old in good health. Some clones in this sample may be carry-over from other donors' samples.

The V call is TRBV7-3, the J call TRBJ2-1; 14 bases are shared with TRBD2. V was clipped by 5 bases and J by 9 bases; unmatched bases: 6. This CDR3 spans 15 amino acids. Germline loops: CDR1 SGHTA, CDR2 FQGTGA. The CDR3 protein is CASSRGLAGVGEQFF. CDR3 in DNA: TGTGCCAGCAGCCGGGGACTAGCGGGAGTAGGTGAGCAGTTCTTC.

The chain has TRBV5-1 and TRBJ2-7; 8 nucleotides align to TRBD1. The length of the CDR3 is 12 residues. Germline V CDR1 and CDR2: SGHRS, YFSETQ. The ends lost 6 bases at V and 5 bases at J; junction bases unmatched: 4. In DNA, the CDR3 is TGCGCCAGCAATCAGGGGGCCCACGAGCAGTACTTC. Protein product: CASNQGAHEQYF.

The chain recombines TRBV30 with TRBJ2-1; 9 bases line up with TRBD1. In germline, CDR1 is GTSNPN, CDR2 SVGIG (reference sequence). V was pared by 0 bases and J by 8 bases, with 2 bases of the junction left unmatched. This CDR3 contains 13 residues. As DNA, the CDR3 is TGTGCCTGGAGTGTAAGGACAGGGGATGAGCAGTTCTTC. Translated, it gives CAWSVRTGDEQFF.

This chain links TRBV7-9 with TRBJ1-1; D not certain. Germline CDR1 is SEHNR and CDR2 is FQNEAQ (reference sequence). Trimming removed 1 base at V and 5 bases at J, with 11 bases between. The CDR3 is 14 amino acids. As DNA, the CDR3 is TGTGCCAGCAGCTTAGTGCCGGGGTGGACTGAAGCTTTCTTT. It codes for CASSLVPGWTEAFF.

This chain connects TRBV4-1 to TRBJ2-7; 10 positions match TRBD2. J gave up 7 bases and V 4 bases, and 10 bases lay outside the gene matches. The CDR3 is made up of 15 amino acids. CDR1 MGHRA and CDR2 YSYEKL come from the germline V gene. CDR3 nucleotides: TGCGCCAGCAGCCTCCGGACTAGCGGAGACGGGGAGCAGTACTTC. Translating it yields CASSLRTSGDGEQYF.

The rearrangement joins TRBV5-5 to TRBJ2-7; the D is unclear. Germline V lookup: CDR1 SGHKS, CDR2 YYEKEE (reference sequence). V shed 1 base and J shed 0 bases, with 17 bases lying between them. The CDR3 contains 17 residues. The DNA for the CDR3 is TGTGCCAGCAGCTTGAGTGGCCGAACAGCGATCTCCTACGAGCAGTACTTC. This encodes CASSLSGRTAISYEQYF.

The V and J genes are TRBV5-4 and TRBJ2-7; D possibly corresponds to TRBD1 (7 bases). Per germline, CDR1 SGHNT and CDR2 YYREEE (reference sequence). Trimming took 4 bases from V and 2 from J, leaving 16 bases between them. The CDR3 has 15 residues. CDR3 DNA: TGTGCCAGCAGCCCAGGGGGGTTTCTGGCCTACGAGCAGTACTTC. Protein product: CASSPGGFLAYEQYF.

J is TRBJ2-7 and V is TRBV15; no reliable D call. The germline gives CDR1 LNHNV, CDR2 YYDKDF (reference sequence). This CDR3 contains 13 residues. Trimming removed 1 base from V and 3 bases from J, with 7 bases in between. CDR3 amino acids: CATSRGINYEQYF. CDR3 in DNA: TGTGCCACCAGCAGAGGGATTAACTACGAGCAGTACTTC.

The J gene is TRBJ2-3, the V gene TRBV19, with D perhaps TRBD2 (6 bases). CDR3 size: 14 residues. Germline values: CDR1 LNHDA, CDR2 SQIVND (reference sequence). Trimming shortened V by 7 bases and J by 0 bases, and 11 bases separated the two germline ends. The CDR3 DNA follows: TGTGCCAGTAAGGACGGGACTAGCACAGATACGCAGTATTTT. Translating gives CASKDGTSTDTQYF.

In DNA form, the CDR3 reads TGTGCCTGGACTGCAGGGGGCGATGAGCAGTTCTTC. Translating gives CAWTAGGDEQFF. The chain joins TRBV30 to TRBJ2-1, with TRBD1 matching over 8 bases. The CDR3 totals 12 residues. In germline, CDR1 is GTSNPN, CDR2 SVGIG (reference sequence). The V gene end was trimmed by 4 bases and the J gene end by 8 bases; junction bases not matched to a gene: 4.

This clone was recorded many times. The gene calls are TRBV29-1 and TRBJ2-7; tentative D call: TRBD2 (5 bases). Germline V gene data show CDR1 as SQVTM and CDR2 as ANQGSEA. The V end was cut by 5 bases, the J end by 10 bases, with 24 bases between. The CDR3 sequence is 14 residues long. This CDR3 reads CSVKSTSQTGYQYF. CDR3 in DNA: TGCAGCGTTAAGTCGACCTCCCAGACGGGGTACCAGTACTTC.

V is TRBV7-2 and J is TRBJ2-7, with TRBD2 matching 14 bases. CDR3 length equals 16 residues. With V trimmed by 3 bases and J by 2 bases, 3 bases remained unmatched. Germline-derived CDR1 and CDR2 are SGHTA and FQGNSA. CDR3 DNA sequence: TGTGCCAGCAGCTTCCCGGGACTAGCGGGGGCCTACGAGCAGTACTTC. Translated: CASSFPGLAGAYEQYF.

The chain carries TRBV2 and TRBJ2-7; 13 bases map to TRBD2. Germline CDR1 reads SNHLY; CDR2 reads FYNNEI. The CDR3 consists of 15 residues. V shed 7 bases and J 5 bases; nucleotides not matched to a gene: 8. CDR3 coding DNA: TGTGCCAGCACCAGGACTAGCGGGAGCGACAACGAGCAGTACTTC. Protein product: CASTRTSGSDNEQYF.

Regarding this clone: One base away lies a much larger clone, so this may be a sequencing read error. The chain joins TRBV5-1 to TRBJ2-2, with D uncertain. Trimming left V 4 bases short and J 4 bases short, with 14 bases between. This CDR3 has 15 amino acids. The germline CDR1 and CDR2 sequences are SGHRS and YFSETQ. The chain's CDR3 is CASSLQRTPTGELFF. CDR3 nucleotide sequence: TGCGCCAGCAGCCTGCAAAGGACCCCCACCGGGGAGCTGTTTTTT. Combining the CDR3 with reference TRBV5-1 and TRBJ2-2 gives the whole variable domain KAGVTQTPRYLIKTRGQQVTLSCSPISGHRSVSWYQQTPGQGLQFLFEYFSETQRNKGNFPGRFSGRQFSNSRSEMNVSTLELGDSALYLCASSLQRTPTGELFFGEGSRLTVL.

The genes are TRBV5-1 and TRBJ2-2; unclear D gene. The length of the CDR3 is 15 residues. Trimming removed 0 bases at V and 4 bases at J, with 10 bases between. Germline V gene sequence: CDR1 SGHRS, CDR2 YFSETQ. This chain's CDR3 is CASSLGALGTGELFF. The CDR3 DNA follows: TGCGCCAGCAGCTTGGGGGCCCTAGGCACCGGGGAGCTGTTTTTT.

To note about this clone: Within the sample, other DNA sequences also encode this same CDR3. The gene calls are TRBV7-2 and TRBJ2-1; TRBD1 agrees at 9 bases. The ends lost 4 bases at V and 6 bases at J; junction bases unmatched: 1. The germline CDR1 and CDR2 sequences are SGHTA and FQGNSA. This CDR3 contains 13 residues. The CDR3 sequence: CASSSDRGNEQFF. The DNA for the CDR3 is TGTGCCAGCAGCTCGGACAGGGGCAATGAGCAGTTCTTC. Full variable domain (outside the CDR3, taken from reference TRBV7-2 and TRBJ2-1): GAGVSQSPSNKVTEKGKDVELRCDPISGHTALYWYRQSLGQGLEFLIYFQGNSAPDKSGLPSDRFSAERTGGSVSTLTIQRTQQEDSAVYLCASSSDRGNEQFFGPGTRLTVL.

The chain combines TRBV30 with TRBJ1-5; D possibly corresponds to TRBD1 (5 bases). Per germline, CDR1 GTSNPN and CDR2 SVGIG (reference sequence). The CDR3 is 13 residues long. Trimming took off 0 bases at V and 10 bases at J, with 13 bases between the two ends. The CDR3 coding sequence is TGTGCCTGGAGTGTAACCCCCGGGGGACCCCAGCATTTT. As protein: CAWSVTPGGPQHF. Supplemented by reference TRBV30 and TRBJ1-5, the full variable domain reads SQTIHQWPATLVQPVGSPLSLECTVEGTSNPNLYWYRQAAGRGLQLLFYSVGIGQISSEVPQNLSASRPQDRQFILSSKKLLLSDSGFYLCAWSVTPGGPQHFGDGTRLSIL.